The T cell receptor (beta chain) under discussion was sequenced for a study of blood T cell repertoires in COVID-19. Study details: PBMCs, B-cell-depleted T cells, or T cells provided the cDNA or gDNA that made up the material.

Per the authors' pipeline: Estimation of nucleated cell counts was performed using reference gene primer amplification. Produced via immunoSEQ multiplex PCR; TCRdb's table is partial and in-frame only. Clonal size and the V and J genes are those of that table, whereas D and trimming came from the DNA. Of approximately 220,000 clones detected, roughly 81% appear once; the ten largest clones hold around 3%. This CDR3 has 18 residues. Germline V gives CDR1 MGHRA, CDR2 YSYEKL. V was clipped by 3 bases and J by 9 bases, with 28 bases between them. This clone was recorded at least ten times. The specimen sequenced was peripheral blood. The chain has TRBV4-1 and TRBJ2-3; tentatively, D is TRBD2 (5 bases). The TCR was taken from a man in his fifties who had recovered from COVID-19. The CDR3 spells CASSHREERTPPKGTQYF. The CDR3 coding sequence is TGCGCCAGCAGCCATAGAGAGGAACGGACTCCCCCAAAGGGAACGCAGTATTTT.